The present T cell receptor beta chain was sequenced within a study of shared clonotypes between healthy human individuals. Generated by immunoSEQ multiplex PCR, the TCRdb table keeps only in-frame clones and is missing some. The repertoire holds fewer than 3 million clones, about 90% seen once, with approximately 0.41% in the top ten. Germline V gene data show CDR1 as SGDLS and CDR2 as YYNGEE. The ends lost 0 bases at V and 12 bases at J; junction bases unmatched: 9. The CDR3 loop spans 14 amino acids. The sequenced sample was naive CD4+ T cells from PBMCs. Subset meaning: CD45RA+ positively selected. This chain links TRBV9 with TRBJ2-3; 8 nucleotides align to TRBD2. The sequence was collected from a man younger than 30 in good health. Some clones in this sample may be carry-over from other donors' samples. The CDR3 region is CASSVDTSGALQYF. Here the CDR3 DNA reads TGTGCCAGCAGCGTAGACACTAGCGGAGCCCTTCAGTATTTT.